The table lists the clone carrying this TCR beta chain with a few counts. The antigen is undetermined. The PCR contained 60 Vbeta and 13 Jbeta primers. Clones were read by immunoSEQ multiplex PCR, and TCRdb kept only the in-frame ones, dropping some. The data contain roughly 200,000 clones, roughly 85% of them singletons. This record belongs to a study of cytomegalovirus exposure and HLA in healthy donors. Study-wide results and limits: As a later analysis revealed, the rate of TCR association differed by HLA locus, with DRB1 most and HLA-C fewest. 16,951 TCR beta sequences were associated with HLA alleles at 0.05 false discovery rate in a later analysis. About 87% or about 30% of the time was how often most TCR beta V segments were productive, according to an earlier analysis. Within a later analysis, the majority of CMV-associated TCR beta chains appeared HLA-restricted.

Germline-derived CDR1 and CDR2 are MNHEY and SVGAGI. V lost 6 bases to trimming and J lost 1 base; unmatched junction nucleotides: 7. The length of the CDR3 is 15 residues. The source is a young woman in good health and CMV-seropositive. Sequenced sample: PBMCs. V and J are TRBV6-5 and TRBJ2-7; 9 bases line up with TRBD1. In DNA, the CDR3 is TGTGCCAGCAGCTCCGGGACAGGGTTTTCCTACGAGCAGTACTTC. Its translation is CASSSGTGFSYEQYF.